The 16 T cell receptor beta chains below were found in one sample sequenced in a study of radiation and T cells in renal cell carcinoma. Sample time point: blood 2 weeks post-SBRT. Treatment here: 15 Gy SBRT to primary tumor, nephrectomy 4 weeks later. Generated by immunoSEQ multiplex PCR, the TCRdb table keeps only in-frame clones and is missing some. This table holds roughly 130,000 clones, around nine tenths found once. Sequenced here: blood, sampled from a patient whose treatment included radiotherapy and nephrectomy. These receptors all stem from a woman in her 70s with renal cell carcinoma.

The rearrangement joins TRBV4-3 to TRBJ2-1; 7 bases agree with TRBD2. Germline V CDR1 and CDR2: LGHNA, YSLEER. The ends lost 4 bases at V and 5 bases at J; junction bases unmatched: 5. The CDR3 loop spans 14 amino acids. The CDR3: CASSPRLAHNEQFF. In DNA, the CDR3 is TGCGCCAGCAGCCCTCGACTAGCCCACAATGAGCAGTTCTTC.

The J gene is TRBJ2-3, the V gene TRBV15, with D perhaps given as TRBD1 or TRBD2 (5 bases each). V lost 0 bases and J lost 0, with 10 bases in between. CDR1 and CDR2 (germline): LNHNV, YYDKDF (reference sequence). This CDR3 has 16 amino acids. CDR3 sequence reads: CATSREGRASTDTQYF. The CDR3 DNA reads TGTGCCACCAGCAGAGAGGGGCGGGCTAGCACAGATACGCAGTATTTT.

CDR3 bases: TGTGCCAGCAGCTTTCAGGGTAACTCTGGAAACACCATATATTTT. Protein sequence: CASSFQGNSGNTIYF. This chain connects TRBV11-2 to TRBJ1-3; the D gene is possibly TRBD1 (5 bases). This CDR3 is 15 amino acids long. The ends were cut back, 3 bases at V and 0 bases at J, with 9 bases in the middle. Germline lookup yields CDR1 SGHAT and CDR2 FQNNGV.

This chain uses TRBV2 with TRBJ2-1, with D unresolved. This CDR3 spans 11 amino acids. Germline loops: CDR1 SNHLY, CDR2 FYNNEI. Trimming left V 7 bases short and J 13 bases short, with 14 bases between. The CDR3 DNA follows: TGTGCCAGCAAGGCGTTAAGCTCCCAGTTCTTC. This sequence encodes CASKALSSQFF.

The chain combines TRBV6-1 with TRBJ1-2; D unclear. CDR1 and CDR2 (germline): MNHNS, SASEGT. The CDR3 length is 14 residues. Trimming stripped 3 bases from V and 0 bases from J, with 8 bases between. The CDR3 sequence is CASSDGIANYGYTF. The CDR3 nucleotides are TGTGCCAGCAGTGATGGAATAGCTAACTATGGCTACACCTTC.

The chain has TRBV6-1 and TRBJ2-7; D unresolved. The CDR3 runs 14 residues. With 3 bases removed from V and 0 bases from J, the gap between germline ends came to 9 bases. Germline V gives CDR1 MNHNS, CDR2 SASEGT. The CDR3 bases are TGTGCCAGCAGTGATTGGGTGAGCTCCTACGAGCAGTACTTC. This encodes CASSDWVSSYEQYF.

In this sample, this clone turned up once. This chain connects TRBV11-2 to TRBJ2-1, with D perhaps being TRBD1 or TRBD2 (5 bases each). V dropped 0 bases and J dropped 8 bases, with 14 bases sitting between them. Germline CDR1 and CDR2: SGHAT and FQNNGV. There are 15 residues in the CDR3. CDR3 in DNA: TGTGCCAGCAGCTTAGAGGTGGGACCGGGCTATGAGCAGTTCTTC. Translating gives CASSLEVGPGYEQFF.

The V call is TRBV7-3, the J call TRBJ1-6; 10 bases match TRBD1. Germline-derived CDR1 and CDR2 are SGHTA and FQGTGA. Trimming removed 5 bases from V and 7 bases from J; junction bases left unmatched: 2. The CDR3 is 14 residues long. The CDR3 reads CASSPTGGNSPLHF. The CDR3 DNA follows: TGTGCCAGCAGCCCGACAGGGGGCAATTCACCCCTCCACTTT.

The chain employs TRBV11-2 and TRBJ2-7; the match to TRBD1 covers 7 bases. The trim removed 1 base at V and 5 bases at J, leaving 11 bases unmatched. The CDR3 has 16 residues. Germline CDR1 reads SGHAT; CDR2 reads FQNNGV. CDR3 in DNA: TGTGCCAGCAGCTTAGGAGGGAACAGGGGTCTCGACGAGCAGTACTTC. Residues: CASSLGGNRGLDEQYF. Together with reference TRBV11-2 and TRBJ2-7, the CDR3 gives the full variable domain: EAGVAQSPRYKIIEKRQSVAFWCNPISGHATLYWYQQILGQGPKLLIQFQNNGVVDDSQLPKDRFSAERLKGVDSTLKIQPAKLEDSAVYLCASSLGGNRGLDEQYFGPGTRLTVT.

Points on this clone: Other DNA sequences in the same sample also yield this CDR3. This chain joins TRBV7-2 and TRBJ1-5; weak D call: TRBD1 (6 bases). This CDR3 has 14 amino acids. The V and J ends lost 1 base and 2 bases respectively, with 6 bases between them. Germline V gene sequence: CDR1 SGHTA, CDR2 FQGNSA. This CDR3 reads CASSLGTGNQPQHF. For the CDR3, the DNA is TGTGCCAGCAGCTTAGGGACAGGCAATCAGCCCCAGCATTTT.

V and J are TRBV6-1 and TRBJ2-1; D perhaps matches TRBD2 (6 bases). The CDR3 is 15 amino acids. Trimming stripped 10 bases from V and 8 bases from J, with 24 bases between. Germline V gene lookup returns CDR1 MNHNS and CDR2 SASEGT. CDR3 in amino acids: CATDSGGGARDEQFF. The CDR3 DNA is TGTGCCACCGACTCGGGCGGAGGGGCGCGGGATGAGCAGTTCTTC.

The V call is TRBV28, the J call TRBJ2-7; D unclear. V lost 3 bases and J lost 2, with 8 bases in between. This CDR3 is 13 amino acids long. From germline, CDR1 is MDHEN and CDR2 SYDVKM. The DNA for the CDR3 is TGTGCCAGCAGTTTGTACGGCGCCTACGAGCAGTACTTC. Translated, it gives CASSLYGAYEQYF.

J is TRBJ1-1 and V is TRBV6-5; D may be TRBD1 (5 bases). V was cut by 6 bases and J by 6 bases, with 17 bases left in between. The V gene's germline CDR1 is MNHEY and CDR2 SVGAGI. This CDR3 region has 14 residues. CDR3 residues: CASRLLPQGSEAFF. The CDR3 bases are TGTGCCAGCAGGCTACTGCCCCAGGGCTCTGAAGCTTTCTTT.

The chain is built from TRBV9 and TRBJ2-3, with 9 bases aligning to TRBD2. The CDR3 has 16 residues. Germline CDR1 SGDLS, CDR2 YYNGEE. After removal of 3 bases from V and 0 bases from J, the junction contained 5 bases not matched to a gene. The CDR3 protein is CASSASTSGSTDTQYF. In DNA, the CDR3 is TGTGCCAGCAGCGCATCGACTAGCGGTAGCACAGATACGCAGTATTTT.

This chain connects TRBV5-1 to TRBJ1-1; D is possibly TRBD1 (5 bases). CDR1 SGHRS and CDR2 YFSETQ come from the germline V gene. This CDR3 spans 14 amino acids. The V end lost 2 bases, the J end lost 6 bases, and 14 bases lay between the germline ends. In DNA form, the CDR3 reads TGCGCCAGCAGCTTAATACTGGAAGGGGCTGAAGCTTTCTTT. Its translation: CASSLILEGAEAFF.

This rearrangement joins TRBV29-1 to TRBJ1-2, with a tentative D call TRBD1 (5 bases). Germline V lookup: CDR1 SQVTM, CDR2 ANQGSEA. CDR3 size: 13 residues. V was trimmed by 7 bases and J by 0 bases, leaving 12 bases between them. The chain's CDR3 is CSASTAANYGYTF. CDR3 coding DNA: TGCAGCGCTTCGACAGCCGCTAACTATGGCTACACCTTC.